Each of the 22 T cell receptor beta chains below was sequenced from the same sample in a study of T cell repertoires in ileal Crohn's disease. This sample's time point: neoterminal ileum biopsy at postoperative endoscopy, about 6 months after surgery. Sequencing used immunoSEQ multiplex PCR; TCRdb keeps in-frame clones, though not all of them. Among tens of thousands of clones, roughly 91% were seen once, and the ten largest hold roughly 2%. Sequencing used ileal tissue. The receptors shown here come from an adult with Crohn's disease.

The V gene is TRBV5-1, the J gene TRBJ2-1, with 9 nucleotides matching TRBD2. This CDR3 spans 15 amino acids. The ends lost 2 bases at V and 5 bases at J; junction bases unmatched: 5. Germline assignment: CDR1 SGHRS and CDR2 YFSETQ. The CDR3 DNA reads TGCGCCAGCAGCTTTTCTAGCGGGATTAACAATGAGCAGTTCTTC. It is translated as CASSFSSGINNEQFF.

The V and J genes are TRBV7-2 and TRBJ2-3; 8 nucleotides align to TRBD2. V was pared by 0 bases and J by 5 bases, with 7 bases of the junction left unmatched. Per the germline V gene, CDR1 is SGHTA and CDR2 is FQGNSA. The CDR3 runs to 16 residues. The CDR3 reads CASSLAPTGGGDTQYF. The DNA for the CDR3 is TGTGCCAGCAGCTTAGCGCCCACGGGAGGGGGAGATACGCAGTATTTT.

This clone was recorded a few times. The V gene is TRBV6-6, the J gene TRBJ2-1; D is undetermined. The germline gives CDR1 MNHNY, CDR2 SVGAGI (reference sequence). V gave up 4 bases and J gave up 6 bases, with 4 bases separating them. The CDR3 spans 11 residues. The CDR3 reads CASSSGNEQFF. As DNA, the CDR3 is TGTGCCAGCAGTTCAGGCAATGAGCAGTTCTTC.

The rearrangement joins TRBV6-5 to TRBJ2-2, with D uncertain. The CDR3 length is 12 residues. Germline lookup yields CDR1 MNHEY and CDR2 SVGAGI. The germline V and J ends were trimmed by 3 bases and 7 bases, with 6 bases remaining between them. The CDR3 DNA sequence: TGTGCCAGCAGTTATCTAGACGGGGAGCTGTTTTTT. Translating gives CASSYLDGELFF.

The chain is built from TRBV6-1 and TRBJ1-3; D not resolved. This CDR3 region has 16 residues. V lost 0 bases and J lost 1, with 10 bases in between. Germline V CDR1 and CDR2: MNHNS, SASEGT. CDR3 sequence: CASSEALASSGNTIYF. The CDR3, as DNA: TGTGCCAGCAGTGAAGCCTTGGCTTCGTCTGGAAACACCATATATTTT.

This chain links TRBV15 with TRBJ2-7, with TRBD2 matching 7 bases. Trimming removed 3 bases from V and 2 bases from J; junction bases left unmatched: 4. The germline V gene has CDR1 LNHNV and CDR2 YYDKDF (reference sequence). CDR3 length equals 14 residues. CDR3 residues: CATSSQRGPYEQYF. CDR3 nucleotide sequence: TGTGCCACCAGCAGCCAGCGGGGACCCTACGAGCAGTACTTC.

The chain joins TRBV29-1 to TRBJ2-5; D unclear. CDR3 length: 10 amino acids. Germline V gene sequence: CDR1 SQVTM, CDR2 ANQGSEA. V lost 7 bases, J lost 5 bases, and 8 bases lay in between. The CDR3 region is CSATFETQYF. The CDR3 nucleotides are TGCAGCGCCACATTCGAGACCCAGTACTTC.

The chain uses TRBV19 and TRBJ1-1, with D perhaps TRBD1 (6 bases). Germline CDR1 is LNHDA and CDR2 is SQIVND (reference sequence). V was clipped by 3 bases and J by 0 bases, with 17 bases between them. CDR3 size: 17 residues. For the CDR3, the DNA is TGTGCCAGTAGTATTACCTCAGGACAGCTGCTGAACACTGAAGCTTTCTTT. This gives the protein CASSITSGQLLNTEAFF.

This clone occurred once. The chain uses TRBV2 and TRBJ1-6; D remains ambiguous. The CDR3 is made up of 13 amino acids. The germline V gene has CDR1 SNHLY and CDR2 FYNNEI. With 5 bases removed from V and 9 bases from J, the gap between germline ends came to 11 bases. The CDR3 sequence: CASSTRMGSPLHF. In DNA, the CDR3 is TGTGCCAGCAGTACGAGGATGGGTTCACCCCTCCACTTT.

J is TRBJ1-5 and V is TRBV6-6; TRBD1 might be the D (5 bases). The CDR3 is 14 amino acids. V lost 10 bases and J lost 5, with 18 bases in between. Per the germline V gene, CDR1 is MNHNY and CDR2 is SVGAGI (reference sequence). The DNA of the CDR3 is TGTGCCATCTCTCGCGGGGGTGGCGATCAGCCCCAGCATTTT. Amino acids: CAISRGGGDQPQHF.

The V gene is TRBV28, the J gene TRBJ1-1, with 8 bases lining up with TRBD1. V dropped 4 bases and J dropped 6; count of bases not matched to a gene: 4. Germline V gene lookup returns CDR1 MDHEN and CDR2 SYDVKM. The CDR3 has 13 amino acids. CDR3 sequence (DNA): TGTGCCAGCAGTTACAGGGGGAAGGCTGAAGCTTTCTTT. This codes for CASSYRGKAEAFF.

This chain uses TRBV7-2 with TRBJ2-5, with 11 positions matching TRBD2. V lost 3 bases to trimming and J lost 5 bases; unmatched junction nucleotides: 14. CDR3 length: 18 amino acids. Germline values: CDR1 SGHTA, CDR2 FQGNSA. The CDR3 protein is CASSFERTSGLRGETQYF. The DNA for the CDR3 is TGTGCCAGCAGCTTCGAAAGGACTAGCGGGCTCCGAGGGGAGACCCAGTACTTC. The variable domain in full, completed from reference TRBV7-2 and TRBJ2-5, reads GAGVSQSPSNKVTEKGKDVELRCDPISGHTALYWYRQSLGQGLEFLIYFQGNSAPDKSGLPSDRFSAERTGGSVSTLTIQRTQQEDSAVYLCASSFERTSGLRGETQYFGPGTRLLVL.

The chain recombines TRBV5-1 with TRBJ2-2; D is unresolved. The CDR3 totals 13 residues. Germline CDR1 reads SGHRS; CDR2 reads YFSETQ. V was trimmed by 0 bases and J by 3 bases, leaving 3 bases between them. The CDR3 spells CASSLADTGELFF. Here the CDR3 DNA reads TGCGCCAGCAGCTTGGCCGACACCGGGGAGCTGTTTTTT. Drawing the rest from reference TRBV5-1 and TRBJ2-2, the complete variable domain is KAGVTQTPRYLIKTRGQQVTLSCSPISGHRSVSWYQQTPGQGLQFLFEYFSETQRNKGNFPGRFSGRQFSNSRSEMNVSTLELGDSALYLCASSLADTGELFFGEGSRLTVL.

The rearrangement uses TRBV6-1 and TRBJ1-4; D uncertain. V lost 2 bases, J lost 6 bases, and 13 bases lay in between. The germline CDR1 and CDR2 sequences are MNHNS and SASEGT. This CDR3 has 15 amino acids. The CDR3 sequence: CASSEIRQRDEKLFF. CDR3 nucleotide sequence: TGTGCCAGCAGTGAAATCCGGCAGAGGGATGAAAAACTGTTTTTT.

This chain joins TRBV11-3 and TRBJ2-7; D perhaps matches TRBD2 (5 bases). The CDR3 consists of 15 residues. The V and J ends lost 5 bases and 0 bases respectively, with 14 bases between them. The germline V gene encodes CDR1 SGHNT and CDR2 YENEEA. This CDR3 is CASSPRMGSSYEQYF. DNA for the CDR3: TGTGCCAGCAGCCCCCGCATGGGGAGCTCCTACGAGCAGTACTTC.

The chain joins TRBV6-6 to TRBJ2-1; D is unclear. The germline gives CDR1 MNHNY, CDR2 SVGAGI (reference sequence). There are 13 residues in the CDR3. V lost 2 bases and J 5 bases, leaving 7 bases between the germline ends. The CDR3 sequence is CASSYTRNNEQFF. CDR3 sequence (DNA): TGTGCCAGCAGTTACACCAGGAACAATGAGCAGTTCTTC.

The chain is built from TRBV28 and TRBJ2-6; D ambiguous. The germline V gene has CDR1 MDHEN and CDR2 SYDVKM. The CDR3 is 13 amino acids. Trimming pared 5 bases from V and 2 bases from J, leaving 4 bases between. The CDR3 loop is CASSAAGANVLTF. The CDR3 DNA reads as TGTGCCAGCAGTGCAGCTGGGGCCAACGTCCTGACTTTC.

The chain couples TRBV7-2 to TRBJ1-3, with TRBD1 matching 9 bases. The length of the CDR3 is 16 residues. With 3 bases clipped from V and 4 bases from J, the junction kept 7 bases outside the gene matches. Germline-derived CDR1 and CDR2 are SGHTA and FQGNSA. The CDR3 is CASSFHRGLEGNTIYF. In DNA, the CDR3 is TGTGCCAGCAGCTTCCACAGGGGGCTCGAAGGAAACACCATATATTTT.

The V call is TRBV9, the J call TRBJ2-5, with 8 bases lining up with TRBD2. Germline values: CDR1 SGDLS, CDR2 YYNGEE. J gave up 2 bases and V 1 base, and 4 bases lay outside the gene matches. The CDR3 loop spans 15 amino acids. The CDR3 DNA reads TGTGCCAGCAGCGTAAGCGGGGGACCGCAAGAGACCCAGTACTTC. Its translation is CASSVSGGPQETQYF.

The chain joins TRBV6-6 to TRBJ1-2; the match to TRBD1 covers 10 bases. Germline CDR1 is MNHNY and CDR2 is SVGAGI (reference sequence). This CDR3 spans 14 amino acids. V gave up 1 base and J gave up 8 bases; unmatched junction bases: 4. Written as DNA, the CDR3 is TGTGCCAGCAGTTACTTGGGACAGGGGATCGGCTACACCTTC. Amino acid sequence: CASSYLGQGIGYTF.

The rearrangement links TRBV6-1 to TRBJ2-2, with D perhaps matching TRBD2 (7 bases). The CDR3 length is 15 residues. Between the trimmed V and J ends, which lost 6 bases and 5 bases, there was a span of 16 bases. Germline CDR1 reads MNHNS; CDR2 reads SASEGT. The CDR3 reads CASRPGGVGTGELFF. CDR3 DNA sequence: TGTGCCAGCAGACCGGGGGGCGTAGGTACCGGGGAGCTGTTTTTT.

The V gene is TRBV7-6, the J gene TRBJ2-1; D might be TRBD1 (6 bases). The CDR3 sequence is 14 residues long. CDR1 is SGHVS, CDR2 FNYEAQ, per germline. The V end was cut by 1 base, the J end by 4 bases, with 8 bases between. The CDR3 coding sequence is TGTGCCAGCAGCTTAGACACAGGGTACAATGAGCAGTTCTTC. Translated, it gives CASSLDTGYNEQFF.